These T cell receptor beta chains were read from a single sample in a study of blood T cell repertoires in COVID-19. Method: immunoSEQ multiplex PCR; TCRdb's copy keeps in-frame clones and lacks some. The data show 300,000 or so clones, about 92% seen once. Sequencing was performed on PBMCs or T cells enriched from blood (not recorded which). These receptors all come from a man aged 55 to 70 who had recovered from COVID-19. CDR3s include the opening cysteine and the closing phenylalanine or tryptophan.

V,J,CDR3
TRBV25-1,TRBJ1-2,CASSEYGAGNSDYGYTF
TRBV4-1,TRBJ1-1,CASSQSWGGTTEAFF
TRBV27,TRBJ2-3,CASSQTRADTQYF
TRBV15,TRBJ2-7,CATSTGLADYEQYF
TRBV15,TRBJ1-3,CAAGTGSFGNTIYF
TRBV5-5,TRBJ2-1,CASSMGQGARNEQFF
TRBV19,TRBJ2-1,CASRGGSAYNEQFF
TRBV19,TRBJ1-6,CASSTSGTGGSPLHF
TRBV2,TRBJ2-5,CASHETQYF
TRBV9,TRBJ1-1,CASSVAGGLRNTEAFF
TRBV21-1,TRBJ1-2,CASTRESRDSNYYGYTF
TRBV21-1,TRBJ2-2,CASSKTSGRARKLFF
TRBV27,TRBJ2-7,CASGGGSLYEQYF
TRBV5-1,TRBJ2-5,CASSLGGQSQETQYF
TRBV7-2,TRBJ2-3,CASTQVPRGTDTQYF
TRBV28,TRBJ2-2,CASSPPPGQGAQTGELFF
TRBV4-1,TRBJ1-1,CASSQAGGFTEAFF
TRBV6-6,TRBJ1-5,CASSPPRQGQNQPQHF